The TCR beta chain under discussion was sequenced for a study of blood T cells in healthy people across ages. This CDR3 has 14 amino acids. Germline-derived CDR1 and CDR2 are MNHEY and SVGEGT. Using a J-beta primer mix together with a sample-barcoded 5' primer, a second PCR was run for roughly 6 to 11 cycles. MiXCR, applied by TCRdb to the 5' RACE reads, yields one record per CDR3 protein. The sample consists of some 750,000 distinct CDR3 sequences, 22% of them appearing once. This clonotype was seen a handful of times. Its antigen is not identified. The junction departs from germline at one end; a sequencing error may be responsible. Every sample yielded at least 6 million isolated PBMCs. Total RNA, at least 6 micrograms per sample, came from PBMCs. Notes on the study in general: Fewer expanded clones and more diversity marked long-lived versus aged donors. Unknown donor CMV status possibly confounded expanded clonotype changes.

The sequence came from a man aged 70 or older in good health. The sample taken for sequencing was blood. The chain carries TRBV6-2 or TRBV6-3 and TRBJ2-3; 7 bases are shared with TRBD2. In DNA, the CDR3 is TGTGCCAGCCGTCCCCTCGGGAGGATAAATACGCAGTACTTT. Translation gives CASRPLGRINTQYF.